These 30 T cell receptor beta chains were all obtained from the same sample, sequenced in a study of blood T cell repertoires in COVID-19. TCRdb's table, derived via immunoSEQ multiplex PCR, lists solely in-frame clones and lacks some. The sample yields more than 150,000 clones, around 85% seen once. The sample taken for sequencing was peripheral blood. The receptors stem from a woman of 80 years or more with acute or convalescent COVID-19.

V usage is TRBV5-1 and J usage is TRBJ1-2; no reliable D call. Looked up from germline, CDR1 is SGHRS and CDR2 is YFSETQ. V lost 1 base to trimming and J lost 3 bases, with 7 bases between them. The CDR3 is 13 residues long. The CDR3 loop reads CASSLSRDYGYTF. CDR3 DNA: TGCGCCAGCAGCTTGTCGCGTGACTATGGCTACACCTTC.

The chain combines TRBV9 with TRBJ2-1; a weak D match, TRBD1 (7 bases). Trimming pared 4 bases from V and 2 bases from J, leaving 13 bases between. The CDR3 is 15 residues long. Germline CDR1 is SGDLS and CDR2 is YYNGEE. CDR3 DNA sequence: TGTGCCAGCAGCTTGGGCAGGGGGGCCTACAATGAGCAGTTCTTC. Translated: CASSLGRGAYNEQFF.

The chain joins TRBV7-2 to TRBJ1-5; D is possibly TRBD1 (6 bases). This CDR3 has 15 amino acids. V dropped 5 bases and J dropped 1 base, with 12 bases sitting between them. The germline gives CDR1 SGHTA, CDR2 FQGNSA. The CDR3 protein is CASSPGQWSNQPQHF. The CDR3 DNA is TGTGCCAGCAGCCCGGGACAATGGAGCAATCAGCCCCAGCATTTT.

The V call is TRBV5-4, the J call TRBJ2-7; 13 bases match TRBD2. The CDR3 totals 15 residues. V lost 5 bases and J lost 5; bases outside the gene matches: 7. Looked up from germline, CDR1 is SGHNT and CDR2 is YYREEE (reference sequence). The CDR3 loop reads CASSRGLAGVNEQYF. CDR3 in DNA: TGTGCCAGCAGTAGAGGACTAGCGGGAGTAAACGAGCAGTACTTC. Based on the CDR3 plus reference TRBV5-4 and TRBJ2-7, the full variable domain is ETGVTQSPTHLIKTRGQQVTLRCSSQSGHNTVSWYQQALGQGPQFIFQYYREEENGRGNFPPRFSGLQFPNYSSELNVNALELDDSALYLCASSRGLAGVNEQYFGPGTRLTVT.

V is TRBV5-4 and J is TRBJ1-4; 7 bases line up with TRBD1. This CDR3 is built from 14 residues. Germline CDR1 SGHNT, CDR2 YYREEE (reference sequence). Trimming took 3 bases from V and 7 from J; bases not matched to a gene: 6. The CDR3 coding sequence is TGTGCCAGCAGCTGGGGACAGAAACCTGAAAAACTGTTTTTT. Amino acid sequence: CASSWGQKPEKLFF.

This chain connects TRBV2 to TRBJ2-5, with D perhaps TRBD2 (6 bases). The CDR3 length is 12 residues. With 5 bases removed from V and 5 bases from J, the gap between germline ends came to 9 bases. In germline, CDR1 is SNHLY, CDR2 FYNNEI. CDR3 in amino acids: CASSPGVETQYF. The CDR3 region has the DNA TGTGCCAGCAGTCCGGGGGTCGAGACCCAGTACTTC.

A single count supports this clone. This chain connects TRBV5-1 to TRBJ2-3; D is perhaps TRBD1 (6 bases). V was shortened by 4 bases and J by 6 bases, with 18 bases between the two germline ends. Germline V lookup: CDR1 SGHRS, CDR2 YFSETQ. This CDR3 contains 15 residues. The CDR3 region has the DNA TGCGCCAGCAGCCCGATTTGGGGAACAGGGGATACGCAGTATTTT. The encoded protein is CASSPIWGTGDTQYF.

The chain links TRBV20-1 to TRBJ2-7; TRBD2 might be the D (5 bases). The CDR3 runs 11 residues. V shed 4 bases and J shed 3 bases, with 7 bases lying between them. Germline V gene data show CDR1 as DFQATT and CDR2 as SNEGSKA (reference sequence). In nucleotides, the CDR3 is TGCAGTGCTACGGACTTCTACGAGCAGTACTTC. Amino acids: CSATDFYEQYF.

The rearrangement links TRBV12-5 to TRBJ2-7; perhaps TRBD1 as D (5 bases). CDR1 is LGHNT and CDR2 is FRNRAP in the germline V gene. Trimming removed 5 bases from V and 4 bases from J, with 15 bases in between. The CDR3 is made up of 14 amino acids. The CDR3 coding sequence is TGTGCTAGTGGTACCCCGAAGGCAGGGTACGAGCAGTACTTC. This translates into CASGTPKAGYEQYF.

J is TRBJ2-7 and V is TRBV27; 7 nucleotides align to TRBD2. The CDR3 sequence is 14 residues long. Germline CDR1 reads MNHEY; CDR2 reads SMNVEV (reference sequence). V was pared by 5 bases and J by 3 bases, with 7 bases of the junction left unmatched. The CDR3 reads CASSLRGVNYEQYF. The CDR3 bases are TGTGCCAGCAGTCTCCGGGGGGTGAACTACGAGCAGTACTTC.

V gene TRBV5-1 combines with J gene TRBJ2-5, with 9 bases aligning to TRBD2. This CDR3 has 15 residues. With 0 bases clipped from V and 4 bases from J, the junction kept 4 bases outside the gene matches. CDR1 and CDR2 from the germline V gene are SGHRS and YFSETQ. The CDR3 nucleotides read TGCGCCAGCAGCTTGGGCGGGAGGGCAGGAGAGACCCAGTACTTC. Translating it yields CASSLGGRAGETQYF.

J is TRBJ1-2 and V is TRBV19; 7 bases line up with TRBD1. Trimming cost V 1 base and J 4 bases; bases outside gene matches: 3. CDR1 is LNHDA and CDR2 is SQIVND in the germline V gene (reference sequence). CDR3 length: 14 residues. CDR3 nucleotide sequence: TGTGCCAGTAGTATAGGGACAGGTCCCTATGGCTACACCTTC. Translated, it gives CASSIGTGPYGYTF.

V usage is TRBV7-9 and J usage is TRBJ2-7; 7 bases agree with TRBD1. CDR1 is SEHNR and CDR2 is FQNEAQ in the germline V gene (reference sequence). V trimming: 2 bases; J trimming: 2 bases; junction bases outside the gene matches: 6. This CDR3 is 15 amino acids long. Here the CDR3 DNA reads TGTGCCAGCAGCTTATTCACAGGGGAGACCTACGAGCAGTACTTC. Protein product: CASSLFTGETYEQYF.

The V and J genes are TRBV3-1 (or the pseudogene TRBV3-2) and TRBJ1-3; D is undetermined. The germline V gene has CDR1 LGHDT and CDR2 YNNKEL (reference sequence). The CDR3 consists of 14 residues. V lost 4 bases, J lost 3 bases, and 10 bases lay in between. CDR3 protein: CASSRQTFGNTIYF. CDR3 DNA: TGTGCCAGCAGCCGACAAACCTTTGGAAACACCATATATTTT.

In this sample, this clone turned up a few times. CDR3 residues: CASSPGQLSSTDTQYF. The CDR3 DNA reads TGTGCCAGCAGCCCCGGACAGTTATCTAGCACAGATACGCAGTATTTT. V is TRBV11-3 and J is TRBJ2-3; possibly TRBD1 for D (6 bases). The CDR3 consists of 16 residues. Between the trimmed V and J ends, which lost 5 bases and 0 bases, there was a span of 15 bases. The germline V gene has CDR1 SGHNT and CDR2 YENEEA.

V and J are TRBV19 and TRBJ1-1; D remains ambiguous. The V gene lost 7 bases and the J gene lost 1 base, with 10 bases spanning the gap. This CDR3 has 13 amino acids. Germline V gene lookup returns CDR1 LNHDA and CDR2 SQIVND (reference sequence). CDR3: CASTHLSNTEAFF. The CDR3, as DNA: TGTGCCAGTACGCATCTATCGAACACTGAAGCTTTCTTT.

The rearrangement uses TRBV19 and TRBJ2-5, with 11 bases lining up with TRBD1. V lost 10 bases, J lost 3 bases, and 13 bases stayed unmatched. The germline CDR1 and CDR2 sequences are LNHDA and SQIVND (reference sequence). CDR3 size: 16 residues. In DNA form, the CDR3 reads TGTGCCACTAAAACGGTTTGGACAGGGGGCGAAGAGACCCAGTACTTC. As protein: CATKTVWTGGEETQYF.

The rearrangement uses TRBV29-1 and TRBJ2-1, with 14 bases that match TRBD2. Germline V CDR1 and CDR2: SQVTM, ANQGSEA. The CDR3 totals 13 residues. With V trimmed by 4 bases and J by 10 bases, 3 bases remained unmatched. CDR3 bases: TGCAGCGTTGGACTAGCGGGAGGGGGAGAGCAGTTCTTC. Translated: CSVGLAGGGEQFF.

The chain is built from TRBV18 and TRBJ1-3, with D possibly TRBD1 on 6 matching bases. The CDR3 contains 14 residues. Germline V gene sequence: CDR1 KGHSH, CDR2 LQKENI. V lost 3 bases to trimming and J lost 3 bases, with 9 bases between them. Here the CDR3 reads CASSPGAGGNTIYF. Written as DNA, the CDR3 is TGTGCCAGCTCACCGGGGGCTGGTGGAAACACCATATATTTT.

A word on this clone: Other DNA sequences in this specimen translate into the identical CDR3. The chain employs TRBV5-1 and TRBJ1-5; 10 positions agree with TRBD1. The junction had 3 bases not matched to a gene; V was cut back by 0 bases and J by 6 bases. This CDR3 is 15 amino acids long. Germline loops: CDR1 SGHRS, CDR2 YFSETQ. In DNA form, the CDR3 reads TGCGCCAGCAGCTTGGAGGGACAGGGGTCTCAGCCCCAGCATTTT. This sequence encodes CASSLEGQGSQPQHF.

CDR3 sequence (DNA): TGTGCCAGCAGCCAAAGGGGGCTAGCGGGGGCCAAACGGCAAGAGACCCAGTACTTC. Translating gives CASSQRGLAGAKRQETQYF. J is TRBJ2-5 and V is TRBV3-1 (or the pseudogene TRBV3-2), with TRBD2 identical over 10 bases. The junction had 14 bases not matched to a gene; V was cut back by 2 bases and J by 2 bases. CDR1 is LGHDT, CDR2 YNNKEL, per germline (reference sequence). The CDR3 is made up of 19 amino acids.

The V gene is TRBV6-6, the J gene TRBJ2-1; 7 positions agree with TRBD1. This CDR3 contains 16 residues. Germline V lookup: CDR1 MNHNY, CDR2 SVGAGI (reference sequence). Losses at the gene ends were 0 bases for V and 4 bases for J; bases not matched to a gene: 6. CDR3 nucleotide sequence: TGTGCCAGCAGTTACTCGACAGGGTCTGCGTACAATGAGCAGTTCTTC. This sequence encodes CASSYSTGSAYNEQFF.

This chain uses TRBV5-4 with TRBJ1-4; maybe TRBD1 (5 bases). CDR1 is SGHNT and CDR2 is YYREEE in the germline V gene (reference sequence). The V gene lost 0 bases and the J gene lost 4 bases, with 10 bases spanning the gap. CDR3 length equals 15 residues. CDR3 coding DNA: TGTGCCAGCAGCTTGGCGGGGACTCTTAATGAAAAACTGTTTTTT. It yields the protein CASSLAGTLNEKLFF.

The chain recombines TRBV6-2 or TRBV6-3 with TRBJ1-1; 10 bases are a match to TRBD1. The CDR3 has 15 amino acids. Unmatched junction bases numbered 7, after V lost 5 bases and J lost 4 bases. Germline CDR1 is MNHEY and CDR2 is SVGEGT. The CDR3 loop is CASSSGTGVSTEAFF. CDR3 nucleotides: TGTGCCAGCAGTAGCGGGACAGGGGTATCCACTGAAGCTTTCTTT.

The chain links TRBV3-1 (or the pseudogene TRBV3-2) to TRBJ2-3; D unclear. This CDR3 is built from 11 residues. V shed 1 base and J shed 6 bases, with 2 bases lying between them. The germline CDR1 and CDR2 sequences are LGHDT and YNNKEL (reference sequence). The CDR3 DNA sequence: TGTGCCAGCAGCCAAGCGGATACGCAGTATTTT. The encoded protein is CASSQADTQYF.

CDR3 coding DNA: TGTGCCAGCAGTGAAGTTCAGCGGGAGACCCAGTACTTC. This codes for CASSEVQRETQYF. The genes are TRBV6-1 and TRBJ2-5; tentative D call: TRBD2 (5 bases). Trimming took 1 base from V and 5 from J, leaving 8 bases between them. The CDR3 spans 13 residues. Germline V gene lookup returns CDR1 MNHNS and CDR2 SASEGT.

The J gene is TRBJ2-5, the V gene TRBV21-1; the table assigns TRBD1, which was not confirmed against the DNA. TRBV21-1 corresponds to a pseudogene. The CDR3 covers 16 residues. The CDR3 DNA reads TGTGCCAGCAGCAAACCGGGACACAGGACCCAAGAGACCCAGTACTTC. It specifies CASSKPGHRTQETQYF.

This sequence joins TRBV18 and TRBJ2-3; 7 nucleotides align to TRBD2. The V segment lost 4 bases and the J segment 0 bases; nucleotides outside the gene matches: 7. The CDR3 has 16 residues. Germline values: CDR1 KGHSH, CDR2 LQKENI. Here the CDR3 reads CASSLRLATSTDTQYF. The CDR3 DNA sequence: TGTGCCAGCTCACTTCGACTAGCCACGAGCACAGATACGCAGTATTTT.

The chain links TRBV5-1 to TRBJ2-5, with a weak D call TRBD2 (6 bases). With 1 base removed from V and 2 bases from J, the gap between germline ends came to 15 bases. Looked up from germline, CDR1 is SGHRS and CDR2 is YFSETQ. This CDR3 is 16 amino acids long. In nucleotides, the CDR3 is TGCGCCAGCAGCTTGTTCGGGGGTCGGAGTCAAGAGACCCAGTACTTC. Amino acid sequence: CASSLFGGRSQETQYF. The variable domain in full, with the rest retrieved from reference TRBV5-1 and TRBJ2-5, is KAGVTQTPRYLIKTRGQQVTLSCSPISGHRSVSWYQQTPGQGLQFLFEYFSETQRNKGNFPGRFSGRQFSNSRSEMNVSTLELGDSALYLCASSLFGGRSQETQYFGPGTRLLVL.

This clone was counted only a few times. The gene calls are TRBV20-1 and TRBJ1-2; D ambiguous. The CDR3 has 10 residues. V lost 6 bases, J lost 6 bases, and 8 bases lay in between. Germline CDR1 and CDR2: DFQATT and SNEGSKA (reference sequence). CDR3 residues: CSAPGNGYTF. The CDR3 DNA reads as TGCAGTGCCCCCGGGAATGGCTACACCTTC.